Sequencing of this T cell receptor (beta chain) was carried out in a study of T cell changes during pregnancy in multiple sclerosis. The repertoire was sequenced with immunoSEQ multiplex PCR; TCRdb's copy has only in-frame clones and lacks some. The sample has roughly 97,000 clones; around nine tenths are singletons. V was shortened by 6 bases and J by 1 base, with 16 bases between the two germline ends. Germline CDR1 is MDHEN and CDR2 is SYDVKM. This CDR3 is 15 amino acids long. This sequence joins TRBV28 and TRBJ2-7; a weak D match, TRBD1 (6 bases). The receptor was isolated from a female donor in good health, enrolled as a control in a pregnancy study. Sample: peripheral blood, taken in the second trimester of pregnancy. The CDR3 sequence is CASSYPTDRSYEQYF. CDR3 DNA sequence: TGTGCCAGCAGCTACCCAACTGACAGGTCCTACGAGCAGTACTTC.